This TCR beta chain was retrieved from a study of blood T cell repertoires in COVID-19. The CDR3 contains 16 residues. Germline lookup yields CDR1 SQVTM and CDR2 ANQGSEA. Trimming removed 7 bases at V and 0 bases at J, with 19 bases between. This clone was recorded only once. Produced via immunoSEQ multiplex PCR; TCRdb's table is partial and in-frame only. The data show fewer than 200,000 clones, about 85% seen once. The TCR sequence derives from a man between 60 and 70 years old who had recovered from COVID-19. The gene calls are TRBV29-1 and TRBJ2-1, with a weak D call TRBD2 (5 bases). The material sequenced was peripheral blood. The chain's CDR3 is CSATTSTLPSYNEQFF. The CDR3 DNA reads TGCAGCGCGACTACATCCACATTACCCTCCTACAATGAGCAGTTCTTC.